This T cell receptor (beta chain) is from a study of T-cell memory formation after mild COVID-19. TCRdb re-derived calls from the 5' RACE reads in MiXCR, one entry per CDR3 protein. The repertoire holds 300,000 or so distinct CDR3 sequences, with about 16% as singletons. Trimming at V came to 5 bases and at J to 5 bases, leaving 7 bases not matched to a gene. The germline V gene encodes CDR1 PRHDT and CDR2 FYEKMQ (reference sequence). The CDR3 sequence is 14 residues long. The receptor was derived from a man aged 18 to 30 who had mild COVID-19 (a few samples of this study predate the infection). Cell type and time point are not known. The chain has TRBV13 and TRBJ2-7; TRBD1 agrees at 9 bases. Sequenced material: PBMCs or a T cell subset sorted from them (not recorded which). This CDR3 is CASSTRQGVHEQYF. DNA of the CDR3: TGTGCCAGCAGCACTAGACAGGGGGTGCACGAGCAGTACTTC. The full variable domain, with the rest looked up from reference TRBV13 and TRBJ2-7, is AAGVIQSPRHLIKEKRETATLKCYPIPRHDTVYWYQQGPGQDPQFLISFYEKMQSDKGSIPDRFSAQQFSDYHSELNMSSLELGDSALYFCASSTRQGVHEQYFGPGTRLTVT.